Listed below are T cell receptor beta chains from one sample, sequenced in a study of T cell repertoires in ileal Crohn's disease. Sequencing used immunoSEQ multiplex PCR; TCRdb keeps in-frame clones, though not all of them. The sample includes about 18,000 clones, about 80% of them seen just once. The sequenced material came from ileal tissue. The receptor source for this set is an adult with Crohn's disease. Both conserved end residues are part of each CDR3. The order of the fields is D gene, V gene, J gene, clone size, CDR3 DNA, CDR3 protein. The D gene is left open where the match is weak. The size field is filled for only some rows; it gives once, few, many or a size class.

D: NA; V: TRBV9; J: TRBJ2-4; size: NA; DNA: TGTGCCAGCAGCGCATACCAAGGGGTCTTCTCGGACATTCAGTACTTC; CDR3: CASSAYQGVFSDIQYF
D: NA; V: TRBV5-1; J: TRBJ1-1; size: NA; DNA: TGCGCCAGCAGCTTGGTAGTAACGGGGGCTAACGAAGCTTTCTTT; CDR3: CASSLVVTGANEAFF
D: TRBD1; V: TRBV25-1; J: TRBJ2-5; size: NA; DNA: TGTGCCAGCAGTGAATCGGGGGACAGGGGGCGCATGGAGACCCAGTACTTC; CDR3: CASSESGDRGRMETQYF
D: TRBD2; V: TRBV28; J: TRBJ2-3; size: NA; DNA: TGTGCCAGCATCATAGGGCTAGCGGGAGTATGGGAAGATACGCAGTATTTT; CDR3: CASIIGLAGVWEDTQYF
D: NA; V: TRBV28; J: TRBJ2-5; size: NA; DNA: TGTGCCAGCAGTTTAGCCCCCGGCAGGAGGCCCCAAGAGACCCAGTACTTC; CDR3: CASSLAPGRRPQETQYF
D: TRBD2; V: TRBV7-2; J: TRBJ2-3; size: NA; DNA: TGTGCCAGCAGCTTTAGCGGGACCCCCACAGATACGCAGTATTTT; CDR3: CASSFSGTPTDTQYF
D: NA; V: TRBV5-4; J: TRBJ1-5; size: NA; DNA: TGTGCCAGCAGCTTGGATCGGGGGAGCAATCAGCCCCAGCATTTT; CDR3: CASSLDRGSNQPQHF
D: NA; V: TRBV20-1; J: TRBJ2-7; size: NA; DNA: TGCAGTGGAGCTGATTCCTACGAGCAGTACTTC; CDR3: CSGADSYEQYF
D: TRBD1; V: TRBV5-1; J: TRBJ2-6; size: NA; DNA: TGCGCCAGCAGCTTGGGTTCGCTACAGGGGATCTCTGGGGCCAACGTCCTGACTTTC; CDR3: CASSLGSLQGISGANVLTF
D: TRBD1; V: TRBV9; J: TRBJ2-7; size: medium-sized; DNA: TGTGCCAGCAGCTATACCGGGACAGGGGTAGAGCAGTACTTC; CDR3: CASSYTGTGVEQYF
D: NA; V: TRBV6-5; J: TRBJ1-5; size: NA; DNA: TGTGCCAGCAGTGCACAGGGCAGGCAGCCCCAGCATTTT; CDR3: CASSAQGRQPQHF
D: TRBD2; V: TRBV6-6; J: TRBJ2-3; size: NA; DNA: TGTGCCAGCAGTCCCGGACTAGCGGGTCCATGGACGCAGTATTTT; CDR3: CASSPGLAGPWTQYF
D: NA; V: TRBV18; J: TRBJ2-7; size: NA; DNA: TGTGCCAGCTCACCACGGCCCTGGGCCTACGAGCAGTACTTC; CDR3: CASSPRPWAYEQYF
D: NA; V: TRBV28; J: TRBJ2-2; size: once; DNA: TGTGCCAGCAGGGGAGGGACAGCGAACACCGGGGAGCTGTTTTTT; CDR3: CASRGGTANTGELFF
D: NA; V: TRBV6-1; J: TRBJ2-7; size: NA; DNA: TGTGCCAGCAGCCCGGGGTGGTTTTCCGAGCAGTACTTC; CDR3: CASSPGWFSEQYF
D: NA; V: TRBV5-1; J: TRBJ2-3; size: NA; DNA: TGCGCCAGCAGCTTAGCATCCCTAGCAAAGTTCACAGATACGCAGTATTTT; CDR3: CASSLASLAKFTDTQYF
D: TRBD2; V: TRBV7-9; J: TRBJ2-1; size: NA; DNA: TGTGCCAGCAGCTCTAGACTAGCGGGACGCCAAAATGAGCAGTTCTTC; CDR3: CASSSRLAGRQNEQFF
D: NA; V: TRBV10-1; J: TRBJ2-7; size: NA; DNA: TGCGCCAGCAGCCTGGGCTCCTCCCGCGAGCAGTACTTC; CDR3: CASSLGSSREQYF